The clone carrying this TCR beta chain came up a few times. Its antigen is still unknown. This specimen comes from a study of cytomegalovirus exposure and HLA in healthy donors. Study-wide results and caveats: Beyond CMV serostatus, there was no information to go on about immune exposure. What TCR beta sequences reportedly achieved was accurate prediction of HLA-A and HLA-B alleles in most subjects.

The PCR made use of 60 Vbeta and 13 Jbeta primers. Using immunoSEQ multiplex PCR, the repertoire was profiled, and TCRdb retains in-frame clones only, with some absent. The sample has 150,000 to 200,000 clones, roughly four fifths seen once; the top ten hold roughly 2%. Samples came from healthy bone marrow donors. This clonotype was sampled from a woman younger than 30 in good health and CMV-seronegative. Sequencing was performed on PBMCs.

As DNA, the CDR3 is TGCGCCAGCAGCCAAGAGGAGTTAGAGACCCAGTACTTC. Translating gives CASSQEELETQYF. The chain couples TRBV4-1 to TRBJ2-5; D is ambiguous. Germline CDR1 and CDR2: MGHRA and YSYEKL. The CDR3 is 13 residues long. Trimming cost V 0 bases and J 4 bases, with 6 bases left between them.